These 5 T cell receptor beta chains came from one sample sequenced in a study of cytomegalovirus exposure and HLA in healthy donors. The PCR had 60 Vbeta and 13 Jbeta primers. This table comes from immunoSEQ multiplex PCR, and its TCRdb copy is limited to in-frame clones, with some not included. The repertoire shows approximately 110,000 clones; the top ten hold 1%. Sequencing was carried out using PBMCs. Receptors were obtained from a young man in good health and CMV-seronegative.

The V and J genes are TRBV30 and TRBJ1-1; 7 bases align to TRBD1. The germline V gene encodes CDR1 GTSNPN and CDR2 SVGIG (reference sequence). V lost 2 bases, J lost 0 bases, and 9 bases stayed unmatched. The CDR3 runs to 16 residues. CDR3 nucleotides: TGTGCCTGGAGTTCCTACGGGACAGCGATGAACACTGAAGCTTTCTTT. As protein: CAWSSYGTAMNTEAFF.

About this clone itself: Sequence at one end of the junction differs from germline and may be a read error. V gene TRBV7-7 combines with J gene TRBJ2-2; 12 nucleotides align to TRBD1. This CDR3 is built from 14 residues. CDR1 SSHAT and CDR2 FNYEAQ come from the germline V gene (reference sequence). CDR3 protein: CASSRDRGLGELFF. CDR3 in DNA: TGTGCTAGCAGTCGGGACAGGGGGCTCGGGGAGCTGTTTTTT. Complete variable domain (other parts from reference TRBV7-7 and TRBJ2-2): GAGVSQSPRYKVTKRGQDVTLRCDPISSHATLYWYQQALGQGPEFLTYFNYEAQPDKSGLPSDRFSAERPEGSISTLTIQRTEQRDSAMYRCASSRDRGLGELFFGEGSRLTVL.

The gene calls are TRBV9 and TRBJ2-7, with 8 nucleotides matching TRBD2. Trimming at V came to 3 bases and at J to 2 bases, leaving 13 bases not matched to a gene. The CDR3 is 17 residues long. From germline, CDR1 is SGDLS and CDR2 YYNGEE. For the CDR3, the DNA is TGTGCCAGCAGCGGGGCGGATACTAGCGGTCTTACCTACGAGCAGTACTTC. The encoded protein is CASSGADTSGLTYEQYF.

The chain recombines TRBV18 with TRBJ2-5; possible D gene TRBD1, 6 bases. The DNA end lines up better with TRBJ2-7; the J call may be wrong. Germline CDR1 is KGHSH and CDR2 is LQKENI. The CDR3 totals 14 residues. CDR3 sequence: CASSPKQGGYEQYF. Here the CDR3 DNA reads TGTGCCAGCTCACCCAAACAAGGGGGATACGAGCAGTACTTC.

The chain joins TRBV5-1 to TRBJ1-3, with D perhaps matching TRBD1 (5 bases). V was shortened by 4 bases and J by 7 bases, with 12 bases between the two germline ends. This CDR3 comprises 13 residues. The germline gives CDR1 SGHRS, CDR2 YFSETQ. CDR3 nucleotide sequence: TGCGCCAGCAGCGGGGGGACGTTGAACACCATATATTTT. Amino acid sequence: CASSGGTLNTIYF. The complete variable domain, with remaining parts taken from reference TRBV5-1 and TRBJ1-3, reads KAGVTQTPRYLIKTRGQQVTLSCSPISGHRSVSWYQQTPGQGLQFLFEYFSETQRNKGNFPGRFSGRQFSNSRSEMNVSTLELGDSALYLCASSGGTLNTIYFGEGSWLTVV.